This TCR beta chain is drawn from a study of graft-versus-host responses after intestinal transplantation. Study conclusions and caveats: Peak circulating GvH clone levels were associated with early post-transplant HvG declines.

Clones were read by immunoSEQ multiplex PCR, and TCRdb kept only the in-frame ones, dropping some. The sample has 50,000 to 75,000 clones; around 93% are singletons. CDR1 and CDR2 from the germline V gene are SGHRS and YFSETQ. Trimming removed 0 bases from V and 3 bases from J; junction bases left unmatched: 13. The CDR3 sequence is 18 residues long. Concerning this clone: What it binds is not known.

This chain links TRBV5-1 with TRBJ2-3; 7 bases line up with TRBD1. The sequence was obtained from a human donor who was the organ donor for an intestinal transplant. This specimen consisted of unstimulated CD4+ T cells sorted from spleen or lymph node cells, obtained before transplant. Here the CDR3 reads CASSLAVRGQPSTDTQYF. The CDR3 DNA reads as TGCGCCAGCAGCTTGGCGGTCAGGGGACAGCCATCTACAGATACGCAGTATTTT.